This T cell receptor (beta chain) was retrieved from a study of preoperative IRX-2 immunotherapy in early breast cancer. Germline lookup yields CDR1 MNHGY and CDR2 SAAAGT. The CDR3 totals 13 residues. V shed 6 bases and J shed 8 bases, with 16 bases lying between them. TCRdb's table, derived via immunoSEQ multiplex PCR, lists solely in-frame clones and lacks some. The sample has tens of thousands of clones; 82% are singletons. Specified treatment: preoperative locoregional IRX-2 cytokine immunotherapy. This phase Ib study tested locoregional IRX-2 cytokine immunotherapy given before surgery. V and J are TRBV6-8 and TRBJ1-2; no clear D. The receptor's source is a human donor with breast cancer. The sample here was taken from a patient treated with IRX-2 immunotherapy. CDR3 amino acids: CASSPSVVGGYTF. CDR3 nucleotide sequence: TGTGCCAGCAGCCCCTCTGTAGTGGGAGGCTACACCTTC.